Each of the 7 T cell receptor beta chains below was sequenced from the same sample in a study of neurological immune-mediated disorders. TCRdb reanalysed the 5' RACE reads using MiXCR and keeps one entry per CDR3 protein. The sample lists 20,000 or so distinct CDR3 sequences; 6% to 8.5% were seen once. The sample consisted of CD8+ T cells from blood. These TCRs come from a woman aged 25-40 years with HTLV-1-associated myelopathy (HAM/TSP).

This clonotype was detected many times. This chain uses TRBV27 with TRBJ2-1; 8 bases align to TRBD2. The V and J ends lost 2 bases and 8 bases, in that order; junction bases with no gene match: 2. The germline V gene has CDR1 MNHEY and CDR2 SMNVEV (reference sequence). The CDR3 length is 13 residues. For the CDR3, the DNA is TGTGCCAGCAGTTTAGGACTAGCTTATGAGCAGTTCTTC. Its protein product is CASSLGLAYEQFF.

In its sample, this clonotype was seen many times. V and J are TRBV13 and TRBJ2-1; D is perhaps TRBD1 or TRBD2 (6 bases each). CDR1 and CDR2 (germline): PRHDT, FYEKMQ (reference sequence). This CDR3 has 17 residues. Deletions cut 4 bases from V and 4 bases from J, with 20 bases between. CDR3 sequence: CASSSLGGGPQYNEQFF. DNA for the CDR3: TGTGCCAGCAGCTCCTTAGGAGGGGGGCCTCAATACAATGAGCAGTTCTTC. Filled out from reference TRBV13 and TRBJ2-1, the complete variable domain reads AAGVIQSPRHLIKEKRETATLKCYPIPRHDTVYWYQQGPGQDPQFLISFYEKMQSDKGSIPDRFSAQQFSDYHSELNMSSLELGDSALYFCASSSLGGGPQYNEQFFGPGTRLTVL.

This clonotype was picked up many times. V is TRBV20-1 and J is TRBJ2-7, with D uncertain. Per germline, CDR1 DFQATT and CDR2 SNEGSKA (reference sequence). Trimming removed 3 bases at V and 1 base at J, with 16 bases between. The CDR3 length is 15 residues. The CDR3 bases are TGCAGTGCTAGTTATTTAGGTGACACTTCCTACGAGCAGTACTTC. Translating gives CSASYLGDTSYEQYF.

V gene TRBV20-1 combines with J gene TRBJ1-2, with 8 bases matching TRBD1. Germline CDR1 and CDR2: DFQATT and SNEGSKA (reference sequence). V dropped 5 bases and J dropped 3; count of bases not matched to a gene: 11. The CDR3 consists of 15 residues. The CDR3 DNA sequence: TGCAGTGCTTATAAGGCAGGGGGCAGAGACTATGGCTACACCTTC. This translates into CSAYKAGGRDYGYTF.

The table lists this clonotype with many counts. The rearrangement uses TRBV5-8 and TRBJ2-1; D may correspond to TRBD1 or TRBD2 (6 bases each). Germline loops: CDR1 SGHTS, CDR2 YDEGEE. The CDR3 loop spans 16 amino acids. V lost 9 bases, J lost 4 bases, and 23 bases lay in between. The CDR3 sequence is CATGGGLTKTYNEQFF. CDR3 DNA sequence: TGTGCCACCGGGGGCGGCCTCACGAAGACTTACAATGAGCAGTTCTTC.

The table lists this clonotype with many counts. The V and J genes are TRBV6-5 and TRBJ2-6, with 7 bases that match TRBD1. Germline V lookup: CDR1 MNHEY, CDR2 SVGAGI. Germline trimming cut 0 bases from V and 0 bases from J; bases unmatched to any gene: 2. This CDR3 is built from 17 residues. CDR3 amino acids: CASSYSNRGSGANVLTF. The CDR3 nucleotides read TGTGCCAGCAGTTACTCGAACAGGGGCTCTGGGGCCAACGTCCTGACTTTC.

J is TRBJ1-1 and V is TRBV7-9, with a weak D call TRBD1 (5 bases). V lost 1 base and J 4 bases, leaving 10 bases between the germline ends. The CDR3 runs 14 residues. Germline V gene sequence: CDR1 SEHNR, CDR2 FQNEAQ (reference sequence). The CDR3 coding sequence is TGTGCCAGCAGCTTAGGAGGCAGGGTCACTGAAGCTTTCTTT. Translation: CASSLGGRVTEAFF. Variable domain in full (rest from reference TRBV7-9 and TRBJ1-1): DTGVSQNPRHKITKRGQNVTFRCDPISEHNRLYWYRQTLGQGPEFLTYFQNEAQLEKSRLLSDRFSAERPKGSFSTLEIQRTEQGDSAMYLCASSLGGRVTEAFFGQGTRLTVV.